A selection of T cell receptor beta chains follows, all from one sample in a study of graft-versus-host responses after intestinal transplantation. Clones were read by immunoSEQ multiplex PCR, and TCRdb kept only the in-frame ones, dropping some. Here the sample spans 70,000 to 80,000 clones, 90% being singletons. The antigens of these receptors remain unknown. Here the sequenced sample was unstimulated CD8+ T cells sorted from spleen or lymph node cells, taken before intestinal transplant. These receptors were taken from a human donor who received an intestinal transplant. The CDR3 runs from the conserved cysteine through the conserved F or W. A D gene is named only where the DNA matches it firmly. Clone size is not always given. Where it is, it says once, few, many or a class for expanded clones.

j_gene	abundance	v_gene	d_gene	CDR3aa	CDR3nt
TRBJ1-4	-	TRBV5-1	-	CASSLPGRAHNEKLFF	TGCGCCAGCAGCTTGCCAGGGAGGGCCCATAATGAAAAACTGTTTTTT
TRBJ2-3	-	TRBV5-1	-	CASGRGPPGTDTQYF	TGCGCCAGCGGACGCGGGCCCCCCGGTACAGATACGCAGTATTTT
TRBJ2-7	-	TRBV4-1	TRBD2	CASSHSTSGNYEQYF	TGCGCCAGCAGCCATTCGACTAGCGGCAACTACGAGCAGTACTTC
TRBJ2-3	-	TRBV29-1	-	CSVWGAPDTQYF	TGCAGCGTTTGGGGCGCCCCAGATACGCAGTATTTT
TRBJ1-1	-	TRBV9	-	CASSIGGTEAFF	TGTGCCAGCAGCATAGGAGGCACTGAAGCTTTCTTT
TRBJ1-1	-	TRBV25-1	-	CASSSPGNTEAFF	TGTGCCAGCAGCTCACCGGGGAACACTGAAGCTTTCTTT
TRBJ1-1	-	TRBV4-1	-	CASSQARVLDTEAFF	TGCGCCAGCAGCCAAGCCAGGGTTTTGGACACTGAAGCTTTCTTT
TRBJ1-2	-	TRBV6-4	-	CASHPANYGYTF	TGTGCCAGCCACCCAGCTAACTATGGCTACACCTTC
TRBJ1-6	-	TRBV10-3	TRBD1	CAISAHRGKNSPLHF	TGTGCCATCAGTGCCCACAGGGGAAAGAATTCACCCCTCCACTTT
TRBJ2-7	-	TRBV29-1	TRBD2	CSGGTTTYEQYF	TGCAGCGGGGGGACTACCACCTACGAGCAGTACTTC
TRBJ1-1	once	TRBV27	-	CASSFGGWNTEAFF	TGTGCCAGCAGTTTCGGGGGATGGAACACTGAAGCTTTCTTT
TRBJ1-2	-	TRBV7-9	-	CASSPSLGASLHGYTF	TGTGCCAGCAGCCCTAGCCTGGGGGCTAGCCTTCATGGCTACACCTTC
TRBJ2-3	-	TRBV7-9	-	CASSQPGADTQYF	TGTGCCAGCAGCCAACCAGGGGCAGATACGCAGTATTTT
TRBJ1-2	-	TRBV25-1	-	CASSESQNYGYTF	TGTGCCAGCAGTGAAAGCCAAAACTATGGCTACACCTTC
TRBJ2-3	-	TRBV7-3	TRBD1	CASSVGQGVGDTQYF	TGTGCCAGCAGCGTGGGACAGGGGGTGGGGGATACGCAGTATTTT
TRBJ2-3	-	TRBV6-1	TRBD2	CASSEATSGGDTQYF	TGTGCCAGCAGTGAAGCGACTAGCGGGGGGGATACGCAGTATTTT
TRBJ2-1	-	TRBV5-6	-	CASTSKGEYNEQFF	TGTGCCAGCACCTCCAAGGGGGAATACAATGAGCAGTTCTTC
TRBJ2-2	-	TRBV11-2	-	CASSHTPGELFF	TGTGCCAGCAGCCACACCCCCGGGGAGCTGTTTTTT
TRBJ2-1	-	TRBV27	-	CASSFGGGYNEQFF	TGTGCCAGCAGTTTTGGTGGGGGGTACAATGAGCAGTTCTTC
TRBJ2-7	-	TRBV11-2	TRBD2	CASSLRRVTSGYEQYF	TGTGCCAGCAGCTTAAGGCGGGTGACTAGCGGCTACGAGCAGTACTTC
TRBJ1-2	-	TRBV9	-	CASSVEGGPLYGYTF	TGTGCCAGCAGCGTAGAAGGGGGACCCTTATATGGCTACACCTTC
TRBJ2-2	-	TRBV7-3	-	CASTTGGAGGELFF	TGTGCCAGCACCACGGGCGGGGCGGGCGGGGAGCTGTTTTTT
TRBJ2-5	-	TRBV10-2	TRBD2	CASSWLAGGLETQYF	TGCGCCAGCAGTTGGCTAGCGGGGGGCCTGGAGACCCAGTACTTC
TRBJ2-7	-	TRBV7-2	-	CASSLAWGGTYEQYF	TGTGCCAGCAGCTTAGCTTGGGGCGGAACCTACGAGCAGTACTTC
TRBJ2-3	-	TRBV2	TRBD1	CASKDRDRTDTQYF	TGTGCCAGCAAGGACAGGGACCGCACAGATACGCAGTATTTT
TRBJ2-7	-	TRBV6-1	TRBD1	CASTHPDRGYEQYF	TGTGCCAGCACCCATCCCGACAGGGGCTACGAGCAGTACTTC
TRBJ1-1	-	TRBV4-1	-	CASSQGSRGTEAFF	TGCGCCAGCAGCCAAGGTTCAAGGGGAACTGAAGCTTTCTTT
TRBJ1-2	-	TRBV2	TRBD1	CASSEHRTGGNGYTF	TGTGCCAGCAGTGAACATAGGACAGGGGGTAATGGCTACACCTTC
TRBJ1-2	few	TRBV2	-	CASSEVGRAGYTF	TGTGCCAGCAGTGAAGTGGGCAGGGCTGGCTACACCTTC
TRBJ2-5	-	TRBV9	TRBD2	CASSGSGAPQETQYF	TGTGCCAGCAGCGGTAGCGGGGCCCCCCAAGAGACCCAGTACTTC
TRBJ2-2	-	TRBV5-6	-	CASSLESEGWTGELFF	TGTGCCAGCAGCTTGGAGTCAGAGGGCTGGACCGGGGAGCTGTTTTTT
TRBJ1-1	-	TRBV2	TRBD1	CASRADRGNTEAFF	TGTGCCAGCAGGGCGGACAGGGGGAACACTGAAGCTTTCTTT
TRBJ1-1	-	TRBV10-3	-	CAISELGSEYTEAFF	TGTGCCATCAGTGAACTCGGGTCGGAGTACACTGAAGCTTTCTTT
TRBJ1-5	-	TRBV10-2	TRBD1	CASSPGQNQPQHF	TGCGCCAGCAGTCCGGGACAGAATCAGCCCCAGCATTTT
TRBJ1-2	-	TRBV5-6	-	CASSPPGGGVWGYTF	TGTGCCAGCAGCCCCCCGGGCGGGGGCGTTTGGGGCTACACCTTC
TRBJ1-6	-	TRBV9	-	CASSTSGTPYNSPLHF	TGTGCCAGCAGCACATCCGGGACACCCTATAATTCACCCCTCCACTTT
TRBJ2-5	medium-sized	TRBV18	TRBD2	CASSQRGLAQETQYF	TGTGCCAGCTCACAGCGGGGACTAGCTCAAGAGACCCAGTACTTC
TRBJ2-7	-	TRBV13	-	CASSSPGTVGEQYF	TGTGCCAGCAGCTCCCCCGGGACTGTGGGCGAGCAGTACTTC
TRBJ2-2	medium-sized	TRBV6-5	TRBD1	CASSYFGTGAGGELFF	TGTGCCAGCAGTTATTTCGGGACAGGGGCGGGCGGGGAGCTGTTTTTT
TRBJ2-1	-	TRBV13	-	CASGTHNSYNEQFF	TGTGCCAGCGGGACACATAACTCCTACAATGAGCAGTTCTTC
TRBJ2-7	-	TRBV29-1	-	CSVEESYEQYF	TGCAGCGTTGAAGAGAGCTACGAGCAGTACTTC
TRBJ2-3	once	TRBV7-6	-	CASSPREDTQYF	TGTGCCAGCAGCCCCCGGGAAGATACGCAGTATTTT
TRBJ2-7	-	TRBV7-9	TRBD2	CASSSGTSGGRSYEQYF	TGTGCCAGCAGCAGCGGGACTAGCGGGGGCCGCTCCTACGAGCAGTACTTC
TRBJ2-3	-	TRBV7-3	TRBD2	CASSLLGFGGATDTQYF	TGTGCCAGCAGCCTATTGGGATTCGGGGGGGCCACAGATACGCAGTATTTT
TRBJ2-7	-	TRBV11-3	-	CASSFLSGDEQYF	TGTGCCAGCAGCTTCCTTTCAGGGGACGAGCAGTACTTC
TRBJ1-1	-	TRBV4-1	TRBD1	CASSQGGTVEAFF	TGCGCCAGCAGCCAAGGCGGGACAGTCGAAGCTTTCTTT
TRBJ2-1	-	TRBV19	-	CASSIGGVANEQFF	TGTGCCAGTAGTATAGGGGGGGTAGCCAATGAGCAGTTCTTC
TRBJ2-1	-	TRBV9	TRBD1	CASSVEGDRDEQFF	TGTGCCAGCAGCGTAGAGGGGGACAGGGATGAGCAGTTCTTC
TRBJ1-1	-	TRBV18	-	CASSPPDRLNTEAFF	TGTGCCAGCTCACCACCCGACAGGCTGAACACTGAAGCTTTCTTT
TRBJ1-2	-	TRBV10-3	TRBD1	CAISEPGTGVANYGYTF	TGTGCCATCAGTGAGCCCGGGACAGGGGTTGCTAACTATGGCTACACCTTC
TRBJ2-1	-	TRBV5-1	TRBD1	CASSPSRDRGFHEQFF	TGCGCCAGCAGCCCGAGCCGGGACAGGGGTTTCCATGAGCAGTTCTTC
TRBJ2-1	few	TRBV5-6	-	CASSLGTPNEQFF	TGTGCCAGCAGCTTGGGGACTCCCAATGAGCAGTTCTTC
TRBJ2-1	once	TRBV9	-	CASSSGLSSYNEQFF	TGTGCCAGCAGCTCGGGACTGAGCTCCTACAATGAGCAGTTCTTC
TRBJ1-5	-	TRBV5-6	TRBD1	CASSSGTGVRQPQHF	TGTGCCAGCAGTTCCGGGACAGGGGTACGTCAGCCCCAGCATTTT
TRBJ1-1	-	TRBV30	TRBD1	CAWSVLGGDRGLWVNTEAFF	TGTGCCTGGAGTGTACTGGGGGGAGACAGGGGCCTTTGGGTGAACACTGAAGCTTTCTTT
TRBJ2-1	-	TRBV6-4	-	CASTRGEQFF	TGTGCCAGCACCCGGGGAGAGCAGTTCTTC
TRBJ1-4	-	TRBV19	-	CASMGLGGEKLFF	TGTGCCAGTATGGGGTTAGGAGGTGAAAAACTGTTTTTT